The rows below give T cell receptor beta chains drawn from one sample of a study of early T cells in non-severe SARS-CoV-2 infection. TCRdb passed the 5' RACE reads through MiXCR, listing each CDR3 protein once. The table records 60,000 or so distinct CDR3 sequences, about 8.9% of them present only once. Specimen: whole blood. These receptors all come from an adult who was a healthcare worker with PCR-confirmed SARS-CoV-2 infection or an uninfected control (not recorded which). Both conserved end residues are part of each CDR3. The D gene is left open where the match is weak. Clone size, where shown, is once, few, many, or a class for clones that have expanded.

clone size,J gene,V gene,D gene,CDR3 protein,CDR3 DNA
many,TRBJ1-2,TRBV28,.,CASSSTGYGYTF,TGTGCCAGCAGTTCAACTGGGTATGGCTACACCTTC
few,TRBJ1-5,TRBV20-1,.,CSARESQYSNQPQHF,TGCAGTGCTAGAGAATCACAATATAGCAATCAGCCCCAGCATTTT
many,TRBJ2-1,TRBV11-1,.,CASSPIWGGNEQFF,TGTGCCAGCAGCCCCATCTGGGGTGGAAATGAGCAGTTCTTC
many,TRBJ2-7,TRBV28,TRBD2,CASSEPGTSIGEQYF,TGTGCCAGCAGCGAGCCCGGGACTAGCATTGGCGAGCAGTACTTC
many,TRBJ2-5,TRBV6-5,.,CASTPPGSETQYF,TGTGCCAGCACCCCGCCGGGGTCAGAGACCCAGTACTTC
few,TRBJ2-7,TRBV25-1,TRBD2,CASSARRLAGGPTSGEQYF,TGTGCCAGCAGTGCACGAAGACTAGCGGGAGGCCCCACGTCCGGCGAGCAGTACTTC
few,TRBJ2-3,TRBV28,.,CASSRGTDTQYF,TGTGCCAGCAGTCGGGGGACAGATACGCAGTATTTT
.,TRBJ1-4,TRBV25-1,TRBD1,CASRAPGQGAEKLFF,TGTGCCAGCAGAGCCCCGGGACAGGGGGCTGAAAAACTGTTTTTT
few,TRBJ2-1,TRBV29-1,.,CSVEPEQFF,TGCAGCGTTGAACCTGAGCAGTTCTTC
many,TRBJ2-7,TRBV5-1,TRBD2,CASSFDASGTYEQYF,TGCGCCAGCAGCTTTGATGCTAGCGGGACCTACGAGCAGTACTTC
few,TRBJ2-7,TRBV6-2/TRBV6-3,TRBD2,CASSRGLAAIYEQYF,TGTGCCAGCAGCCGAGGACTAGCGGCTATATACGAGCAGTACTTC
many,TRBJ2-2,TRBV27,TRBD2,CASSPAVAGNTGELFF,TGTGCCAGCAGTCCCGCAGTAGCGGGGAACACCGGGGAGCTGTTTTTT
once,TRBJ2-3,TRBV5-1,TRBD2,CASSLVGLAGSTDTQYF,TGCGCCAGCAGCTTGGTGGGGTTAGCGGGATCCACAGATACGCAGTATTTT
.,TRBJ2-3,TRBV7-7,TRBD2,CASSATGGDTQYF,TGTGCTAGCAGCGCCACGGGGGGAGATACGCAGTATTTT
many,TRBJ2-7,TRBV6-2/TRBV6-3,.,CASSYVEGLASYEQYF,TGTGCCAGCAGTTACGTTGAAGGGCTTGCTTCCTACGAGCAGTACTTC
few,TRBJ2-1,TRBV6-2/TRBV6-3,.,CASSRGLRGYNEQFF,TGTGCCAGCAGTCGTGGTCTGAGGGGTTACAATGAGCAGTTCTTC
.,TRBJ2-1,TRBV5-1,.,CASSLRPGSYNEQFF,TGCGCCAGCAGCCTCCGGCCGGGCTCCTACAATGAGCAGTTCTTC
many,TRBJ1-4,TRBV20-1,.,CSALRTEKLFF,TGCAGTGCTTTACGGACCGAAAAACTGTTTTTT
few,TRBJ1-1,TRBV12-3/TRBV12-4,.,CASSLGTLTEAFF,TGTGCCAGCAGTTTAGGGACACTCACTGAAGCTTTCTTT
many,TRBJ2-2,TRBV28,TRBD2,CASSSPASGRAGGTGELFF,TGTGCCAGCAGTTCCCCGGCTAGCGGGAGGGCCGGGGGCACCGGGGAGCTGTTTTTT
few,TRBJ2-7,TRBV5-6,.,CASSEDPLSHGKGSYEQYF,TGTGCCAGCAGCGAAGACCCCCTCTCTCACGGAAAAGGATCCTACGAGCAGTACTTC
many,TRBJ1-1,TRBV12-3/TRBV12-4,.,CASSLDVGITEAFF,TGTGCCAGCAGTTTAGACGTAGGAATCACTGAAGCTTTCTTT
many,TRBJ2-2,TRBV28,.,CASSWGDSAANTGELFF,TGTGCCAGCAGTTGGGGGGACAGTGCCGCGAACACCGGGGAGCTGTTTTTT
.,TRBJ2-7,TRBV20-1,.,CSSTVSSYEQYF,TGCAGTTCGACAGTTAGCTCCTACGAGCAGTACTTC
.,TRBJ1-2,TRBV6-2/TRBV6-3,.,CASSFDGLYGYTF,TGTGCCAGCAGTTTTGACGGACTTTATGGCTACACCTTC
few,TRBJ2-2,TRBV6-2/TRBV6-3,TRBD1,CASSDRGRGTGELFF,TGTGCCAGCAGTGACAGGGGGAGAGGTACCGGGGAGCTGTTTTTT
.,TRBJ1-4,TRBV6-6,.,CASSYGTNEKLFF,TGTGCCAGCAGTTACGGGACTAATGAAAAACTGTTTTTT
many,TRBJ2-4,TRBV6-2/TRBV6-3,.,CASSPFGNIQYF,TGTGCCAGCAGCCCGTTTGGGAACATTCAGTACTTC
few,TRBJ2-5,TRBV10-3,TRBD2,CAISEVAGEGETQYF,TGTGCCATCAGTGAGGTAGCGGGAGAGGGAGAGACCCAGTACTTC
many,TRBJ2-7,TRBV28,TRBD2,CASSLGLAGAYEQYF,TGTGCCAGCAGTTTAGGCCTAGCGGGAGCCTACGAGCAGTACTTC
many,TRBJ2-7,TRBV28,TRBD1,CASSLWGQGTHEQYF,TGTGCCAGCAGTTTGTGGGGACAGGGGACCCACGAGCAGTACTTC
.,TRBJ2-7,TRBV10-3,.,CAISAKSYEQYF,TGTGCCATCAGTGCGAAATCCTACGAGCAGTACTTC
many,TRBJ2-1,TRBV11-2,TRBD2,CASSLYGGGSYNEQFF,TGTGCCAGCAGCTTATACGGCGGGGGATCCTACAATGAGCAGTTCTTC
many,TRBJ1-1,TRBV29-1,TRBD1,CSARQGGDTEAFF,TGCAGCGCTAGACAGGGCGGGGACACTGAAGCTTTCTTT
few,TRBJ2-7,TRBV6-2/TRBV6-3,.,CASSYWSSGRTYEQYF,TGTGCCAGCAGTTACTGGTCTTCCGGCCGTACCTACGAGCAGTACTTC
many,TRBJ2-7,TRBV28,.,CASSRKYEQYF,TGTGCCAGCAGTCGCAAGTACGAGCAGTACTTC
many,TRBJ2-1,TRBV29-1,.,CSVSGTVTYNEQFF,TGCAGCGTTAGCGGGACAGTTACCTACAATGAGCAGTTCTTC
.,TRBJ2-1,TRBV27,TRBD2,CASSTPSGSSYNEQFF,TGTGCCAGCAGTACACCTAGCGGGAGCTCCTACAATGAGCAGTTCTTC
few,TRBJ1-4,TRBV7-2,TRBD1,CASSLGQAKLNEKLFF,TGTGCCAGCAGCCTCGGACAGGCGAAACTTAATGAAAAACTGTTTTTT
.,TRBJ2-7,TRBV7-2,TRBD2,CASSSRTSGRLYEQYF,TGTGCCAGCAGCTCCCGGACTAGCGGGAGGTTGTACGAGCAGTACTTC
few,TRBJ2-3,TRBV5-1,.,CASSEGRSTDTQYF,TGCGCCAGCAGCGAGGGACGTAGCACAGATACGCAGTATTTT
many,TRBJ1-3,TRBV20-1,.,CSARVSDKGNTIYF,TGCAGTGCTAGAGTATCGGACAAAGGAAACACCATATATTTT
.,TRBJ2-3,TRBV29-1,.,CSVARSGWTDTQYF,TGCAGCGTTGCGAGATCTGGTTGGACAGATACGCAGTATTTT
few,TRBJ2-7,TRBV15,.,CATSRTTTGTISYEQYF,TGTGCCACCAGCAGAACCACAACCGGGACCATCTCCTACGAGCAGTACTTC
many,TRBJ2-3,TRBV29-1,TRBD1,CSVGDRTDTQYF,TGCAGCGTTGGGGACAGAACAGATACGCAGTATTTT
many,TRBJ1-5,TRBV18,TRBD1,CASSPIDRGDQPQHF,TGTGCCAGCTCACCCATCGACAGGGGGGATCAGCCCCAGCATTTT
many,TRBJ2-3,TRBV7-6,.,CASSPLLRGAFADTQYF,TGTGCCAGCAGCCCGCTCCTCCGGGGGGCGTTCGCAGATACGCAGTATTTT
many,TRBJ2-2,TRBV11-2,.,CASSLAHLGTGELFF,TGTGCCAGCAGCTTAGCCCACCTAGGCACCGGGGAGCTGTTTTTT
many,TRBJ1-4,TRBV29-1,.,CSVNSAVGKLFF,TGCAGCGTTAATTCCGCAGTAGGTAAACTGTTTTTT
many,TRBJ2-7,TRBV29-1,TRBD2,CSVVKLAGISYEQYF,TGCAGCGTTGTTAAACTAGCGGGCATCTCCTACGAGCAGTACTTC
few,TRBJ2-7,TRBV29-1,TRBD1,CSVSWDSAYEQYF,TGCAGCGTCTCTTGGGACAGCGCCTACGAGCAGTACTTC
few,TRBJ2-1,TRBV15,TRBD1,CATDRGENEQFF,TGTGCCACCGACAGGGGTGAAAATGAGCAGTTCTTC